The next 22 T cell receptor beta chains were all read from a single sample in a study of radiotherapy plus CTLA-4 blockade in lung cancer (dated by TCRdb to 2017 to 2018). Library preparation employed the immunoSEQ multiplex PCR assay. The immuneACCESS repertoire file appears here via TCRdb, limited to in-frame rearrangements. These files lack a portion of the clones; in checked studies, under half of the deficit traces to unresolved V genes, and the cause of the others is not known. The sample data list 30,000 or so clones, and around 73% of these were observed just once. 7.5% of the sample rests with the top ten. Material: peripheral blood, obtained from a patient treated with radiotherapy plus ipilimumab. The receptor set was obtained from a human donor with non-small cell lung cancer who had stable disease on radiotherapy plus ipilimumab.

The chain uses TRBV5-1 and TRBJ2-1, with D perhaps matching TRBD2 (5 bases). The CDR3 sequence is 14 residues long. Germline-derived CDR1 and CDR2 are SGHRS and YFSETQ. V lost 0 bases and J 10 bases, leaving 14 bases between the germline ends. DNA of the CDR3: TGCGCCAGCAGCTTGGAGGTGTCGTGGAGGGAGCAGTTCTTC. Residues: CASSLEVSWREQFF.

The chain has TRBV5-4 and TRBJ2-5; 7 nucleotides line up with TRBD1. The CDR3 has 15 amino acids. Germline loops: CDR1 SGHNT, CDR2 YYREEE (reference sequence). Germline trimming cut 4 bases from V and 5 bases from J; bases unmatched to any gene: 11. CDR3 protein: CASSPGQPTKETQYF. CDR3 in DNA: TGTGCCAGCAGCCCGGGACAGCCTACCAAGGAGACCCAGTACTTC.

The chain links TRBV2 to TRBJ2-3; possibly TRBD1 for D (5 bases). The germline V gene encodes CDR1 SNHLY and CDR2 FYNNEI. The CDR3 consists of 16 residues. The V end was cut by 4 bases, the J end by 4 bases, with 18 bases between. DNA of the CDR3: TGTGCCAGCAGTGTCCTTGGGGCCCAGATTGCAGATACGCAGTATTTT. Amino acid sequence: CASSVLGAQIADTQYF.

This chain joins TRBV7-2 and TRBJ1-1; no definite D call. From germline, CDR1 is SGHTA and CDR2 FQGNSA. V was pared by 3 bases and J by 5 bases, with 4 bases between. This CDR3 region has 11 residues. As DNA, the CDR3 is TGTGCCAGCAGCTTGGCGACTGAAGCTTTCTTT. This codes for CASSLATEAFF.

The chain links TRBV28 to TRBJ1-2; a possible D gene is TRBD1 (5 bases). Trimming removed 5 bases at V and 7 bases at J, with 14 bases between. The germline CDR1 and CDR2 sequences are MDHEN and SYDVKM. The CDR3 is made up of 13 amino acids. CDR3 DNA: TGTGCCAGCAGTCAGGGCGTCGGGATTGGCTACACCTTC. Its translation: CASSQGVGIGYTF.

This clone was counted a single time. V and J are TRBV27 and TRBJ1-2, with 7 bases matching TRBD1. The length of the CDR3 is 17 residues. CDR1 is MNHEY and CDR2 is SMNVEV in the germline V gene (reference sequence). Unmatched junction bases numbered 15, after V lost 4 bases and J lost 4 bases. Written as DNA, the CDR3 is TGTGCCAGCAGTTCCCCGACCGACAGGGATATTCGCTATGGCTACACCTTC. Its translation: CASSSPTDRDIRYGYTF.

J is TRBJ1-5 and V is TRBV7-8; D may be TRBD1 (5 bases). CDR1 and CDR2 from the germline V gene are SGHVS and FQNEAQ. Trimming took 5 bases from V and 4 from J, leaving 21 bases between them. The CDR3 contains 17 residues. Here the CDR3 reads CASSPRPAQQANQPQHF. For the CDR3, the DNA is TGTGCCAGCAGCCCCCGACCCGCTCAACAGGCTAATCAGCCCCAGCATTTT.

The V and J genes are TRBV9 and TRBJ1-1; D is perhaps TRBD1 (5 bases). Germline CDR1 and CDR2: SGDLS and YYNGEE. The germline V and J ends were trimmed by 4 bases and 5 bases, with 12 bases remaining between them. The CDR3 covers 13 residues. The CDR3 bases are TGTGCCAGCAGCCTCGACAGTTGGACTGAAGCTTTCTTT. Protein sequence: CASSLDSWTEAFF.

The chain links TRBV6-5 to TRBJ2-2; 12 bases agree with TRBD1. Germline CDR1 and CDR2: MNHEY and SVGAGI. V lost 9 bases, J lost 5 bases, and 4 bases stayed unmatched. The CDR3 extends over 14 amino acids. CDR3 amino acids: CASWDRGLTGELFF. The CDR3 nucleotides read TGTGCCAGTTGGGACAGGGGGCTAACCGGGGAGCTGTTTTTT.

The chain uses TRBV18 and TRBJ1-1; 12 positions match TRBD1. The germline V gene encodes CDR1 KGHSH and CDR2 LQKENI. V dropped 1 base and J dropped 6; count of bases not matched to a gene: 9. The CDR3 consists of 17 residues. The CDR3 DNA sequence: TGTGCCAGCTCACCACGAGGGACAGGGGGCCCGGGGGCTGAAGCTTTCTTT. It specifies CASSPRGTGGPGAEAFF.

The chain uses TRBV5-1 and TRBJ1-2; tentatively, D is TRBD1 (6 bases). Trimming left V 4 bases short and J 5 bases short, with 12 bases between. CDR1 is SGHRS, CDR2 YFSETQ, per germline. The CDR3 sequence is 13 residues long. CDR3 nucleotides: TGCGCCAGCAGCCAACAGGGACAATATGGCTACACCTTC. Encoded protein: CASSQQGQYGYTF.

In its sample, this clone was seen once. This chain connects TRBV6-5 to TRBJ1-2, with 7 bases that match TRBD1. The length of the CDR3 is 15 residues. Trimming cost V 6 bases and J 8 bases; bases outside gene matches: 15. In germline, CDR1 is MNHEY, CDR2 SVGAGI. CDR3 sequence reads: CASSHQDRVLGGYTF. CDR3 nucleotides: TGTGCCAGCAGCCACCAAGACAGGGTTCTTGGCGGCTACACCTTC.

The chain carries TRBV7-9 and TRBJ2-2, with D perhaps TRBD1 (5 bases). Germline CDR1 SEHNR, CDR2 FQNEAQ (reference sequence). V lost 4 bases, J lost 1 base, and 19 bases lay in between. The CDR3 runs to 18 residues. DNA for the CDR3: TGTGCCAGCAGCTCCGTCCCAGCAGGGTGGATGAACACCGGGGAGCTGTTTTTT. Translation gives CASSSVPAGWMNTGELFF.

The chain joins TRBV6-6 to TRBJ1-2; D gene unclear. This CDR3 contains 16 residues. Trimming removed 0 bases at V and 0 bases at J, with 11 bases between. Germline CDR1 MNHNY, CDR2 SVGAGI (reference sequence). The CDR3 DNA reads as TGTGCCAGCAGTTACTCGGCCAGACAAACTAACTATGGCTACACCTTC. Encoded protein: CASSYSARQTNYGYTF.

CDR3: CASSISPSYNEQFF. The CDR3 DNA reads TGTGCCAGCAGCATAAGTCCTTCCTACAATGAGCAGTTCTTC. This chain uses TRBV11-3 with TRBJ2-1; D is uncertain. V was trimmed by 5 bases and J by 1 base, leaving 9 bases between them. The germline V gene encodes CDR1 SGHNT and CDR2 YENEEA. This CDR3 region has 14 residues.

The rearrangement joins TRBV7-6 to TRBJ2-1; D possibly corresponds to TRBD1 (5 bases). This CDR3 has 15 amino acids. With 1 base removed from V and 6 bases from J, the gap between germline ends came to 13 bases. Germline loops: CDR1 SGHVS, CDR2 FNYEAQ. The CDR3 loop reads CASSLGSRASNEQFF. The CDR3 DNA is TGTGCCAGCAGCTTAGGGTCCAGGGCATCCAATGAGCAGTTCTTC.

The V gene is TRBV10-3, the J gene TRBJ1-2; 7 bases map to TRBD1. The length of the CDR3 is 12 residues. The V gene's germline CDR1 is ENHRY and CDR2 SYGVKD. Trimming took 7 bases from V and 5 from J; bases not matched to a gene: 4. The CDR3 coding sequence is TGTGCCATCACCGGGACAGCTTATGGCTACACCTTC. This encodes CAITGTAYGYTF.

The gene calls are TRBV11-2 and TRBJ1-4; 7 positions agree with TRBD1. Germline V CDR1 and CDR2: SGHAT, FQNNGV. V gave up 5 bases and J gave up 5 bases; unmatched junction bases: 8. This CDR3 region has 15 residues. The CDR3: CASSPVDRRNEKLFF. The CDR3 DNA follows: TGTGCCAGCAGCCCGGTGGACAGGCGAAATGAAAAACTGTTTTTT.

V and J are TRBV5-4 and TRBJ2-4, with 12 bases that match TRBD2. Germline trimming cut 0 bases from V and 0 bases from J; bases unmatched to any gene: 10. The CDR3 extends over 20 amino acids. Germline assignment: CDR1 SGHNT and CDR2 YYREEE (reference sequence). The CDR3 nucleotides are TGTGCCAGCAGCTTGGGGCTAGCGGGGGGGCTGGGCATAGCCAAAAACATTCAGTACTTC. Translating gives CASSLGLAGGLGIAKNIQYF.

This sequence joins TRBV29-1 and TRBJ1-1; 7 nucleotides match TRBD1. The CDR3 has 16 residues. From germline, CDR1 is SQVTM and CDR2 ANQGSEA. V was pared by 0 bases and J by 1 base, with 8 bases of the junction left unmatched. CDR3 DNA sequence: TGCAGCGTTGAAGATTGGCAGGGGGTTCAGAACACTGAAGCTTTCTTT. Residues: CSVEDWQGVQNTEAFF.

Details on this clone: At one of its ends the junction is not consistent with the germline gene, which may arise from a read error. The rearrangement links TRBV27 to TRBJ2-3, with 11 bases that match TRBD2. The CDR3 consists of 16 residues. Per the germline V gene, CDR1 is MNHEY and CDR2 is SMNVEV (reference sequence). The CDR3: CASSLFPGLAADTQYF. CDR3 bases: TGTGCCAGCAGCTTATTCCCGGGACTAGCGGCAGATACGCAGTATTTT.

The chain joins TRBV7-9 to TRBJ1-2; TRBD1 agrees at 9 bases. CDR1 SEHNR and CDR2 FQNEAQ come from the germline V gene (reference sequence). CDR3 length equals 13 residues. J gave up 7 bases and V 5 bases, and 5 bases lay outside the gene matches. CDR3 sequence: CASSQQGAGGYTF. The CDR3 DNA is TGTGCCAGCAGCCAACAGGGGGCCGGTGGCTACACCTTC.